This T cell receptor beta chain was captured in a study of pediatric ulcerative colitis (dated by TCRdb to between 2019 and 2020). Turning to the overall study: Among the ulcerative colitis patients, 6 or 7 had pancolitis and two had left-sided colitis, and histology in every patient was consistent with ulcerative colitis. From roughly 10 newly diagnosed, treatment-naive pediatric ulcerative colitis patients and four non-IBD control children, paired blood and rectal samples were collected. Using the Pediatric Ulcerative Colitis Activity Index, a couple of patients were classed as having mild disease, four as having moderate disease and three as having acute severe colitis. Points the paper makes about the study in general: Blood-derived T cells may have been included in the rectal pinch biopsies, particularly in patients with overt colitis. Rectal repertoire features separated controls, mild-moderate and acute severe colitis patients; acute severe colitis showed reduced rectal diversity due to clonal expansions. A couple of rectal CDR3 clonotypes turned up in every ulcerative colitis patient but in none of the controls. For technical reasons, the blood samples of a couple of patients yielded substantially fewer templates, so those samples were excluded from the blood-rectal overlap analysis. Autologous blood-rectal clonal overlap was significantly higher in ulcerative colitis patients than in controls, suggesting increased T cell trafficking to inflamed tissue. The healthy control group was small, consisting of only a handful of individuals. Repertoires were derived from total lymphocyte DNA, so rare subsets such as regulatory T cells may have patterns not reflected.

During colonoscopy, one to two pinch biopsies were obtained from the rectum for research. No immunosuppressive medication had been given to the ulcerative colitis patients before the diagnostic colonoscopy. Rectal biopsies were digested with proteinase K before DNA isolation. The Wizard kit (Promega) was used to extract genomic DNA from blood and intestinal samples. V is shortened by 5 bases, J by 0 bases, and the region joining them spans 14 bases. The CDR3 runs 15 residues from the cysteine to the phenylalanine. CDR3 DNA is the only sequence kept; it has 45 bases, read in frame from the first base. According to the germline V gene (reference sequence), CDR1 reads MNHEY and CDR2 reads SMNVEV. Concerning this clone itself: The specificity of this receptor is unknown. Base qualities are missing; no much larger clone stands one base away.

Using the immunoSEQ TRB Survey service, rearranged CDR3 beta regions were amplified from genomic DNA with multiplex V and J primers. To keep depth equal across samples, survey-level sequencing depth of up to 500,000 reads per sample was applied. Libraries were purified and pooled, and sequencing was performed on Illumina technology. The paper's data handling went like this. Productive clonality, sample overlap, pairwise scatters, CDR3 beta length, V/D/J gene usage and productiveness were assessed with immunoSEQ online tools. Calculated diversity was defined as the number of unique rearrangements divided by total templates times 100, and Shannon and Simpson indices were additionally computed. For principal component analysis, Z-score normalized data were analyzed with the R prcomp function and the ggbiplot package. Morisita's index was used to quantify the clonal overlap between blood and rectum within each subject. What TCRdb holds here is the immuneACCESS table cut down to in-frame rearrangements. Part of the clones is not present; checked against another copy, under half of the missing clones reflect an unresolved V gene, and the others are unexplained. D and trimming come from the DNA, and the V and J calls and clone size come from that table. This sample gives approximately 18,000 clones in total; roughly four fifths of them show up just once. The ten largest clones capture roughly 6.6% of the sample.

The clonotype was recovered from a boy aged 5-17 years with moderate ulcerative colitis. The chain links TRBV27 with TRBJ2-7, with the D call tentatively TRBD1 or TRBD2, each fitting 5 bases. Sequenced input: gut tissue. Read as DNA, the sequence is TGTGCCAGCAGTCCCCTGGGGGTCCTCTCCTACGAGCAGTACTTC. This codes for CASSPLGVLSYEQYF.